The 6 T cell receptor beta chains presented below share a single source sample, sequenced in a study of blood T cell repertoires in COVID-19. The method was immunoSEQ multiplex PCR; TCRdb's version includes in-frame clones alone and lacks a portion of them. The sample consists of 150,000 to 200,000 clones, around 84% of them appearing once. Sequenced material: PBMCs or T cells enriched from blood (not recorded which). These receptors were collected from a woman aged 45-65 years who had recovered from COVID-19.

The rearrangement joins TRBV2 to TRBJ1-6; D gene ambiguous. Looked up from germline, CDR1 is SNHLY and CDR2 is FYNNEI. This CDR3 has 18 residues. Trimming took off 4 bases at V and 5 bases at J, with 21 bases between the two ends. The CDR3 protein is CASSAAEIGHSNNSPLHF. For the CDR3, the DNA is TGTGCCAGCAGTGCGGCGGAGATAGGTCATTCAAATAATTCACCCCTCCACTTT.

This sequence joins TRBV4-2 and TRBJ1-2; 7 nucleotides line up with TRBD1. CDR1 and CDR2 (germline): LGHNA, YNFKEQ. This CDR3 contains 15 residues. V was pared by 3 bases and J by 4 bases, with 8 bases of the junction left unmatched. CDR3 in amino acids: CASSQGRGTAYGYTF. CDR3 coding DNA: TGTGCCAGCAGCCAGGGACGGGGGACAGCCTATGGCTACACCTTC.

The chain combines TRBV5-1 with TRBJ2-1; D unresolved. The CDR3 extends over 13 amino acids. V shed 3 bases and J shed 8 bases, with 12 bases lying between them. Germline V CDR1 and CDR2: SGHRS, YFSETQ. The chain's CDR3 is CASSSGSFDEQFF. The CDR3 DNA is TGCGCCAGCAGCTCGGGTTCTTTCGATGAGCAGTTCTTC. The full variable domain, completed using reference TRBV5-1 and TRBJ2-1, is KAGVTQTPRYLIKTRGQQVTLSCSPISGHRSVSWYQQTPGQGLQFLFEYFSETQRNKGNFPGRFSGRQFSNSRSEMNVSTLELGDSALYLCASSSGSFDEQFFGPGTRLTVL.

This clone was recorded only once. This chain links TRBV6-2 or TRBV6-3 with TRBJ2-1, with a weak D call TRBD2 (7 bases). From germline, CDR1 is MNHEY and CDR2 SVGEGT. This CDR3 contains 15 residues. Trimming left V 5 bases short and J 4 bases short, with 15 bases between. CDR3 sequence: CASSLGGRWYNEQFF. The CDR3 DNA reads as TGTGCCAGCAGTCTGGGGGGGCGCTGGTACAATGAGCAGTTCTTC.

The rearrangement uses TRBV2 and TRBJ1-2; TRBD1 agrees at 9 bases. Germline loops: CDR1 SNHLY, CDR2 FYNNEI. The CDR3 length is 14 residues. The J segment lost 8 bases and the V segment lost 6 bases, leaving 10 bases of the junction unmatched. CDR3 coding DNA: TGTGCCAGCAGGCCGGACAGGGGAGGTGGGGGCTACACCTTC. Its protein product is CASRPDRGGGGYTF.

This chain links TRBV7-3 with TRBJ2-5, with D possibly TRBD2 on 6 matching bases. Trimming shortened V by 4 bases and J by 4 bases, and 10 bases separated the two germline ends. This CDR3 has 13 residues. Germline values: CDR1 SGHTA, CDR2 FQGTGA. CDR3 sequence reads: CASSSTRGETQYF. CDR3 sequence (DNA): TGTGCCAGCAGCTCGACTAGAGGAGAGACCCAGTACTTC.